One and the same sample provided the 7 T cell receptor beta chains below, sequenced in a study of T cell repertoires in cytomegalovirus infection. TCRdb recomputed calls from the reads with MiXCR, one row per CDR3 protein. The sample yields about 100,000 distinct CDR3 sequences, about 25% seen once. The specimen was CD8+ T cells from PBMCs. Source of these receptors: a human donor in good health (CMV status not recorded). Some clones in this sample may be carry-over from other donors' samples.

This clonotype showed up just a few times. The V and J genes are TRBV5-6 and TRBJ2-2; no firm D call. This CDR3 region has 14 residues. Germline lookup yields CDR1 SGHDT and CDR2 YYEEEE. The V gene lost 2 bases and the J gene lost 2 bases, with 7 bases spanning the gap. The CDR3 region has the DNA TGTGCCAGCAGCTTTGACGGCAACACCGGGGAGCTGTTTTTT. Translating it yields CASSFDGNTGELFF.

This clonotype was recorded a few times. This chain uses TRBV20-1 with TRBJ2-1; perhaps TRBD1 as D (6 bases). V was cut by 5 bases and J by 1 base, with 15 bases left in between. The length of the CDR3 is 15 residues. Per germline, CDR1 DFQATT and CDR2 SNEGSKA (reference sequence). Written as DNA, the CDR3 is TGCAGTGCTCCGATACTAGGGGGTTCCTACAATGAGCAGTTCTTC. It codes for CSAPILGGSYNEQFF.

This sequence joins TRBV28 and TRBJ1-5, with 8 bases identical to TRBD1. The ends lost 3 bases at V and 5 bases at J; junction bases unmatched: 9. The CDR3 totals 16 residues. The V gene's germline CDR1 is MDHEN and CDR2 SYDVKM. The DNA for the CDR3 is TGTGCCAGCAGTTTCCCCGGACAGGGAAGGTATCAGCCCCAGCATTTT. This sequence encodes CASSFPGQGRYQPQHF.

The chain links TRBV30 to TRBJ2-3; D may match TRBD1 or TRBD2 (6 bases each). The ends were cut back, 0 bases at V and 4 bases at J, with 11 bases in the middle. This CDR3 has 14 residues. Germline V gene data show CDR1 as GTSNPN and CDR2 as SVGIG (reference sequence). In DNA form, the CDR3 reads TGTGCCTGGAGTGTGGGGGGCGCATCAGATACGCAGTATTTT. Protein product: CAWSVGGASDTQYF.

This clonotype turned up a few times. J is TRBJ1-1 and V is TRBV12-3 or TRBV12-4; 8 bases agree with TRBD1. With V trimmed by 6 bases and J by 11 bases, 8 bases remained unmatched. CDR3 length: 12 amino acids. The DNA of the CDR3 is TGTGCCAGCAGGCAGGGGGCCCAGCAGGCTTTCTTT. Residues: CASRQGAQQAFF.

V usage is TRBV14 and J usage is TRBJ2-1; 8 positions agree with TRBD1. The CDR3 has 13 residues. Trimming removed 8 bases from V and 9 bases from J; junction bases left unmatched: 9. CDR1 SGHDN and CDR2 FVKESK come from the germline V gene. The CDR3 loop reads CASQGTGGIEQFF. CDR3 nucleotides: TGTGCCAGCCAGGGGACAGGAGGTATTGAGCAGTTCTTC.

This clonotype was picked up many times. This chain uses TRBV28 with TRBJ2-1; 9 bases are shared with TRBD1. Unmatched junction bases numbered 6, after V lost 6 bases and J lost 0 bases. The CDR3 spans 16 residues. Germline V gene sequence: CDR1 MDHEN, CDR2 SYDVKM. CDR3 DNA sequence: TGTGCCAGCAGGAGGGACAGGGCGAGCTCCTACAATGAGCAGTTCTTC. This encodes CASRRDRASSYNEQFF. The full variable domain, rest sourced from reference TRBV28 and TRBJ2-1, is DVKVTQSSRYLVKRTGEKVFLECVQDMDHENMFWYRQDPGLGLRLIYFSYDVKMKEKGDIPEGYSVSREKKERFSLILESASTNQTSMYLCASRRDRASSYNEQFFGPGTRLTVL.